Presented here are 3 T cell receptor beta chains from one specimen sequenced in a study of CD8 T cells in ankylosing spondylitis. A single record per CDR3 protein comes from TCRdb applying MiXCR to the 5' RACE reads. The repertoire has some 220,000 distinct CDR3 sequences, 7.5% to 9.5% of them found once; the top ten carry roughly 4.9%. The specimen was blood, either unsorted or a sorted T cell fraction (not recorded which). The receptors shown here come from a female donor with ankylosing spondylitis or in good health (not recorded which).

This clonotype has a count of ten or more. The chain joins TRBV6-2 or TRBV6-3 to TRBJ2-1, with D hard to call. Trimming removed 4 bases from V and 4 bases from J, with 11 bases in between. CDR3 length: 14 residues. Germline V gene sequence: CDR1 MNHEY, CDR2 SVGEGT. The CDR3 sequence: CASSLSGLYNEQFF. The CDR3 DNA reads TGTGCCAGCAGTTTGTCCGGCTTATACAATGAGCAGTTCTTC.

This clonotype showed up many times. The chain is built from TRBV12-3 or TRBV12-4 and TRBJ2-7; TRBD1 aligns across 11 bases. V shed 3 bases and J 5 bases; nucleotides not matched to a gene: 3. This CDR3 is 14 amino acids long. CDR3 DNA sequence: TGTGCCAGCAGTTTGGGACAGGGGGACCACGAGCAGTACTTC. Its translation: CASSLGQGDHEQYF.

The table lists this clonotype with a few counts. V usage is TRBV7-9 and J usage is TRBJ2-1; 9 positions agree with TRBD1. Unmatched junction bases numbered 9, after V lost 5 bases and J lost 4 bases. Germline assignment: CDR1 SEHNR and CDR2 FQNEAQ (reference sequence). CDR3 length: 16 amino acids. The CDR3 sequence is CASSPPRTGVYNEQFF. In DNA, the CDR3 is TGTGCCAGCAGCCCCCCCAGGACAGGGGTGTACAATGAGCAGTTCTTC. Complete variable domain (other parts from reference TRBV7-9 and TRBJ2-1): DTGVSQNPRHKITKRGQNVTFRCDPISEHNRLYWYRQTLGQGPEFLTYFQNEAQLEKSRLLSDRFSAERPKGSFSTLEIQRTEQGDSAMYLCASSPPRTGVYNEQFFGPGTRLTVL.